This entry lists 25 T cell receptor beta chains sequenced from one sample in a study of Graves' ophthalmopathy and Graves' hyperthyroidism. The study amplified TCR beta CDR3 regions using RNA transcripts. In the first round, RT-PCR was carried out with HTBI primers, and a multiplex PCR formed the second round. TCRdb reprocessed the multiplex PCR reads with MiXCR, giving one entry per CDR3 protein. The repertoire holds 500,000 to 700,000 distinct CDR3 sequences, with roughly 39% as singletons. Sequenced input: peripheral blood or thyroid tissue (not recorded which). Every receptor here comes from an adult man with Graves' hyperthyroidism.

Points on this clonotype: Relative to the germline gene, one junction end is altered; a read error may explain this. The chain links TRBV10-3 to TRBJ1-1; TRBD1 matches 7 bases. The CDR3 totals 12 residues. The V gene's germline CDR1 is ENHRY and CDR2 SYGVKD. CDR3 coding DNA: TGTGCCAGCAGGATCGTGACAGGGCGCTTCAACTTT. Its protein product is CASRIVTGRFNF.

About this clonotype: A read error may produce the germline difference seen at one junction end. V and J are TRBV29-1 and TRBJ2-6, with TRBD2 identical over 13 bases. The germline V gene encodes CDR1 SQVTM and CDR2 ANQGSEA. The CDR3 consists of 13 residues. In DNA, the CDR3 is TGCAGCGTTAGGACTAGCGGGGGCAACGTCCTGACTTTC. This codes for CSVRTSGGNVLTF.

The chain employs TRBV15 and TRBJ1-2, with D possibly matching TRBD1 (5 bases). The CDR3 loop spans 15 amino acids. Per the germline V gene, CDR1 is LNHNV and CDR2 is YYDKDF (reference sequence). V shed 1 base and J shed 3 bases, with 12 bases lying between them. CDR3 residues: CATSRVDSLYYGYTF. The CDR3, as DNA: TGTGCCACCAGCAGAGTAGACAGCCTCTACTATGGCTACACCTTC.

Of note for this clonotype: A read error may be the cause here, since a much bigger clone is one base away. The chain uses TRBV14 and TRBJ2-2, with D perhaps matching TRBD2 (5 bases). Germline V gives CDR1 SGHDN, CDR2 FVKESK. The CDR3 is 14 residues long. The CDR3 bases are TGTGCCAGCAGCCAAAACATCAACACCGGGGAGCTGGTTTTT. Its protein product is CASSQNINTGELVF.

V usage is TRBV20-1 and J usage is TRBJ2-7, with D possibly matching TRBD1 (6 bases). Germline V CDR1 and CDR2: DFQATT, SNEGSKA (reference sequence). Trimming removed 1 base from V and 4 bases from J, with 20 bases in between. This CDR3 contains 16 residues. CDR3 region: CSARVGRPGVSYEQYF. The CDR3 coding sequence is TGCAGTGCTAGAGTCGGTCGGCCAGGGGTTTCGTACGAGCAGTACTTC.

This clonotype came up many times. This sequence joins TRBV12-3 or TRBV12-4 and TRBJ2-7; the match to TRBD2 covers 11 bases. The V and J ends lost 3 bases and 2 bases, in that order; junction bases with no gene match: 9. CDR3 length: 17 residues. The CDR3 loop reads CASSFGAGTSGTYEQYF. The CDR3 DNA reads TGTGCCAGCAGTTTTGGGGCCGGGACTAGCGGAACCTACGAGCAGTACTTC.

The table lists this clonotype with many counts. One end of the junction is discordant with germline, which a read error may explain. The chain links TRBV5-1 to TRBJ2-7, with D hard to call. CDR3 length: 14 amino acids. CDR1 is SGHRS and CDR2 is YFSETQ in the germline V gene. Here the CDR3 DNA reads TGCGCCAGCAGCTTGGGGGCAGGTTCCTTCGAGCAGTACTTC. Its translation is CASSLGAGSFEQYF.

The rearrangement uses TRBV7-2 and TRBJ2-7, with D possibly called TRBD1 or TRBD2 (5 bases each). V was pared by 5 bases and J by 2 bases, with 10 bases between. Germline assignment: CDR1 SGHTA and CDR2 FQGNSA. This CDR3 has 13 residues. The CDR3 DNA follows: TGTGCCAGCAGCCGAAGGGACCCCTACGAGCAGTACTTC. This encodes CASSRRDPYEQYF.

Comment on this clonotype: This may be a read error: a much more frequent sequence differs by one nucleotide. CDR3 in amino acids: CSAYNLGRIETDGYAF. CDR3 bases: TGCAGTGCTTACAATCTCGGTCGAATTGAAACGGATGGCTACGCCTTC. The rearrangement joins TRBV20-1 to TRBJ1-2, with D hard to call. Germline CDR1 and CDR2: DFQATT and SNEGSKA (reference sequence). The CDR3 has 16 amino acids.

The chain uses TRBV5-1 and TRBJ1-2; no definite D call. Germline assignment: CDR1 SGHRS and CDR2 YFSETQ. The CDR3 runs to 15 residues. Between the trimmed V and J ends, which lost 4 bases and 0 bases, there was a span of 13 bases. The CDR3: CASSPDLTANYGYTF. The CDR3 DNA sequence: TGCGCCAGCAGCCCTGACCTTACCGCTAACTATGGCTACACCTTC.

Only a few counts were recorded for this clonotype. The V gene is TRBV6-6, the J gene TRBJ2-2; the D gene is possibly TRBD2 (5 bases). Germline lookup yields CDR1 MNHNY and CDR2 SVGAGI (reference sequence). V was cut by 2 bases and J by 6 bases, with 10 bases left in between. This CDR3 comprises 14 residues. This chain's CDR3 is CASSYLAFSGELFF. The DNA of the CDR3 is TGTGCCAGCAGTTACCTAGCATTCTCCGGGGAGCTGTTTTTT.

V and J are TRBV7-2 and TRBJ1-5; maybe TRBD1 (5 bases). The CDR3 length is 13 residues. Trimming shortened V by 3 bases and J by 14 bases, and 17 bases separated the two germline ends. CDR1 is SGHTA, CDR2 FQGNSA, per germline. The CDR3 reads CASSFTGTSYEHF. The CDR3 region has the DNA TGTGCCAGCAGCTTCACCGGGACGTCCTACGAGCATTTT.

J is TRBJ2-4 and V is TRBV7-3; D unclear. This CDR3 spans 13 amino acids. V gave up 8 bases and J gave up 3 bases, with 11 bases separating them. Per the germline V gene, CDR1 is SGHTA and CDR2 is FQGTGA. The CDR3 loop reads CASSTGNKNIQYF. Here the CDR3 DNA reads TGTGCCAGCTCGACGGGTAACAAAAACATTCAGTACTTC.

V is TRBV7-2 and J is TRBJ1-1; TRBD1 matches 7 bases. This CDR3 comprises 16 residues. Trimming at V came to 5 bases and at J to 0 bases, leaving 9 bases not matched to a gene. CDR1 is SGHTA and CDR2 is FQGNSA in the germline V gene. DNA of the CDR3: TGTGCCAGCAGCCGCAGGGGGAATAGGGTGAACACTGAAGCTTTCTTT. This translates into CASSRRGNRVNTEAFF.

This clonotype was detected ten times or more. The chain is built from TRBV5-6 and TRBJ1-2, with D uncertain. This CDR3 contains 16 residues. Trimming removed 0 bases at V and 0 bases at J, with 12 bases between. Per germline, CDR1 SGHDT and CDR2 YYEEEE. Here the CDR3 reads CASSLARPSANYGYTF. The CDR3 DNA sequence: TGTGCCAGCAGCTTGGCGCGGCCGTCAGCTAACTATGGCTACACCTTC.

J is TRBJ2-3 and V is TRBV9; 8 bases map to TRBD2. V gave up 4 bases and J gave up 7 bases; unmatched junction bases: 17. The CDR3 runs to 17 residues. Germline assignment: CDR1 SGDLS and CDR2 YYNGEE. CDR3 loop: CASSTSAGQREKHTQYF. CDR3 DNA: TGTGCCAGCAGCACCTCGGCGGGGCAGCGGGAGAAGCATACGCAGTATTTT.

In this sample, this clonotype turned up a few times. J is TRBJ2-3 and V is TRBV24-1; D is perhaps TRBD1 or TRBD2 (5 bases each). Germline CDR1 and CDR2: KGHDR and SFDVKD. This CDR3 has 16 amino acids. V lost 3 bases, J lost 2 bases, and 14 bases lay in between. In nucleotides, the CDR3 is TGTGCCACCAGTGATCCAAGAGGGACGGACACAGATACGCAGTATTTT. Its protein is CATSDPRGTDTDTQYF.

This clonotype came up many times. CDR3 loop: CASSLVPTVNTEAFF. DNA for the CDR3: TGCGCCAGCAGCTTGGTCCCTACAGTGAACACTGAAGCTTTCTTT. The chain is built from TRBV5-1 and TRBJ1-1, with D unresolved. CDR1 is SGHRS and CDR2 is YFSETQ in the germline V gene. The V end was cut by 0 bases, the J end by 0 bases, with 9 bases between. The CDR3 covers 15 residues.

This clonotype was detected ten times or more. CDR3 nucleotide sequence: TGCGCCAGCTCCGGGACTAGCGTGTCCTACGAGCAGTACTTC. Protein sequence: CASSGTSVSYEQYF. The chain links TRBV10-2 to TRBJ2-7; 10 bases agree with TRBD2. The V gene end was trimmed by 8 bases and the J gene end by 1 base; junction bases not matched to a gene: 5. There are 14 residues in the CDR3. The germline V gene has CDR1 WSHSY and CDR2 SAAADI.

The sample holds many counts of this clonotype. The CDR3 here is CASIRGGPQETQYF. The CDR3 DNA sequence: TGTGCCAGCATCCGGGGGGGACCCCAAGAGACCCAGTACTTC. The V gene is TRBV2, the J gene TRBJ2-5; 8 bases agree with TRBD2. Germline CDR1 reads SNHLY; CDR2 reads FYNNEI. CDR3 length equals 14 residues. V trimming: 7 bases; J trimming: 1 base; junction bases outside the gene matches: 5.

This clonotype was found many times. The genes are TRBV20-1 and TRBJ1-1, with D uncertain. The CDR3 is 10 residues long. V shed 3 bases and J shed 11 bases, with 10 bases lying between them. The germline V gene encodes CDR1 DFQATT and CDR2 SNEGSKA (reference sequence). CDR3 sequence: CSARKVDAFF. The DNA of the CDR3 is TGCAGTGCTAGGAAAGTTGATGCTTTCTTT.

This clonotype occurred many times. The V and J genes are TRBV2 and TRBJ2-2, with 8 bases that match TRBD1. The CDR3 has 14 residues. The germline V gene has CDR1 SNHLY and CDR2 FYNNEI. The J segment lost 7 bases and the V segment lost 6 bases, leaving 7 bases of the junction unmatched. The CDR3 spells CASRRTGTIGELFF. In nucleotides, the CDR3 is TGTGCCAGCAGGCGGACAGGGACGATCGGGGAGCTGTTTTTT.

The chain employs TRBV2 and TRBJ1-2; 7 bases are shared with TRBD1. Germline CDR1 is SNHLY and CDR2 is FYNNEI. The V and J ends lost 3 bases and 8 bases, in that order; junction bases with no gene match: 9. This CDR3 is 14 amino acids long. CDR3 bases: TGTGCCAGCAGTGATCTGTCAGGGGGGAACGGCTACACCTTC. Translated: CASSDLSGGNGYTF. Drawing the rest from reference TRBV2 and TRBJ1-2, the complete variable domain is EPEVTQTPSHQVTQMGQEVILRCVPISNHLYFYWYRQILGQKVEFLVSFYNNEISEKSEIFDDQFSVERPDGSNFTLKIRSTKLEDSAMYFCASSDLSGGNGYTFGSGTRLTVV.

For this clonotype: A junction end diverges from the germline sequence, so it may reflect a read error. The gene calls are TRBV2 and TRBJ1-2; 8 bases align to TRBD1. The CDR3 totals 11 residues. Germline CDR1 reads SNHLY; CDR2 reads FYNNEI. The DNA of the CDR3 is TGTGCCAGCAGTGATCCAGGGGGCTTCACCTTC. It codes for CASSDPGGFTF. The whole variable domain, filled in from reference TRBV2 and TRBJ1-2, reads EPEVTQTPSHQVTQMGQEVILRCVPISNHLYFYWYRQILGQKVEFLVSFYNNEISEKSEIFDDQFSVERPDGSNFTLKIRSTKLEDSAMYFCASSDPGGFTFGSGTRLTVV.

This clonotype appeared many times. The rearrangement links TRBV7-2 to TRBJ1-2; no firm D call. Germline loops: CDR1 SGHTA, CDR2 FQGNSA. The CDR3 covers 14 residues. V was pared by 4 bases and J by 1 base, with 10 bases between. CDR3 loop: CASSSTAVNYGYTF. The CDR3 DNA reads as TGTGCCAGCAGCTCAACGGCAGTTAACTATGGCTACACCTTC.